The 15 T cell receptor beta chains reported below all come from one sample, sequenced in a study of blood T cell repertoires in COVID-19. Clones were sequenced by immunoSEQ multiplex PCR, and TCRdb holds only the in-frame ones, with some missing. The table lists about 70,000 clones, around 85% of them singletons. Input material: peripheral blood. The receptors derive from a human donor in a cohort sampled during active COVID-19.

The genes are TRBV5-4 and TRBJ2-2; D is ambiguous. CDR1 is SGHNT and CDR2 is YYREEE in the germline V gene (reference sequence). The CDR3 covers 15 residues. V lost 2 bases to trimming and J lost 0 bases, with 8 bases between them. The CDR3 DNA reads as TGTGCCAGCAGCTTTGGCCCTTCGAACACCGGGGAGCTGTTTTTT. Translating it yields CASSFGPSNTGELFF.

This clone occurred a few times. The rearrangement joins TRBV10-3 to TRBJ1-1, with D unclear. In germline, CDR1 is ENHRY, CDR2 SYGVKD. CDR3 length: 14 amino acids. Between the trimmed V and J ends, which lost 3 bases and 1 base, there was a span of 9 bases. The CDR3 sequence is CAISDLGGNTEAFF. Written as DNA, the CDR3 is TGTGCCATCAGTGACCTCGGCGGGAACACTGAAGCTTTCTTT.

The V gene is TRBV29-1, the J gene TRBJ2-1, with TRBD2 matching 11 bases. V lost 4 bases and J lost 0; bases outside the gene matches: 2. CDR1 SQVTM and CDR2 ANQGSEA come from the germline V gene. This CDR3 spans 15 amino acids. Here the CDR3 reads CSVVGTSGSYNEQFF. CDR3 nucleotide sequence: TGCAGCGTTGTTGGGACTAGCGGCTCCTACAATGAGCAGTTCTTC.

V is TRBV7-7 and J is TRBJ2-2, with D possibly TRBD1 on 7 matching bases. V gave up 5 bases and J gave up 2 bases, with 12 bases separating them. The CDR3 loop spans 15 amino acids. Germline CDR1 reads SSHAT; CDR2 reads FNYEAQ (reference sequence). In DNA, the CDR3 is TGTGCCAGCAGCCCCAGGGGGGCTAACACCGGGGAGCTGTTTTTT. Its protein product is CASSPRGANTGELFF.

The genes are TRBV12-3 or TRBV12-4 and TRBJ1-1; TRBD1 agrees at 7 bases. V lost 2 bases, J lost 9 bases, and 6 bases stayed unmatched. This CDR3 is 13 amino acids long. CDR3 DNA: TGTGCCAGCAGTTTACCGCCAGGGGGACAAGCTTTCTTT. It specifies CASSLPPGGQAFF.

Details on this clone: At one boundary the junction diverges from the germline segment, which might be a read error. The chain has TRBV2 and TRBJ1-3, with 10 nucleotides matching TRBD1. In germline, CDR1 is SNHLY, CDR2 FYNNEI. This CDR3 is built from 13 residues. DNA of the CDR3: TGTGCCAGCAGTGAAGGACAGGGGGCCCGGCCGCATTTT. Encoded protein: CASSEGQGARPHF.

The sample holds one count of this clone. The CDR3 DNA reads as TGTGCCAGCAGCACGGGCCCGGGGGGCGCAGCCCCCTATGGCTACACCTTC. Its translation: CASSTGPGGAAPYGYTF. The chain has TRBV5-5 and TRBJ1-2; D is perhaps TRBD1 (6 bases). The CDR3 has 17 amino acids. V lost 4 bases, J lost 4 bases, and 23 bases lay in between. CDR1 SGHKS and CDR2 YYEKEE come from the germline V gene (reference sequence).

This clone has a count of ten or more. This chain links TRBV5-1 with TRBJ1-1; maybe TRBD1 (6 bases). Germline values: CDR1 SGHRS, CDR2 YFSETQ. This CDR3 region has 14 residues. V was pared by 3 bases and J by 1 base, with 10 bases between. The CDR3 reads CASSSRTANTEAFF. The CDR3 region has the DNA TGCGCCAGCAGCTCACGGACAGCGAACACTGAAGCTTTCTTT.

CDR3 residues: CATSDPWQKNEQFF. CDR3 DNA sequence: TGTGCCACCAGTGACCCCTGGCAGAAAAATGAGCAGTTCTTC. The rearrangement links TRBV24-1 to TRBJ2-1, with D unclear. The CDR3 is 14 residues long. V lost 4 bases to trimming and J lost 7 bases, with 13 bases between them. Germline-derived CDR1 and CDR2 are KGHDR and SFDVKD.

V is TRBV24-1 and J is TRBJ2-3; 9 nucleotides agree with TRBD1. CDR3 size: 16 residues. V was pared by 5 bases and J by 5 bases, with 10 bases of the junction left unmatched. The germline gives CDR1 KGHDR, CDR2 SFDVKD. In DNA, the CDR3 is TGTGCCACCAGTGTCTATGACAGGGGGTCGGGAGATACGCAGTATTTT. Its protein product is CATSVYDRGSGDTQYF.

This clone was seen once. This chain uses TRBV28 with TRBJ2-2; no clear D gene. The CDR3 is 13 residues long. Germline V gene lookup returns CDR1 MDHEN and CDR2 SYDVKM. V was clipped by 7 bases and J by 6 bases, with 12 bases between them. CDR3 nucleotides: TGTGCCAGCACCCCCTTTGAGGCCGGGGAGCTGTTTTTT. It encodes CASTPFEAGELFF.

The V and J genes are TRBV18 and TRBJ2-5; TRBD2 matches at 7 bases. V lost 3 bases and J lost 5; bases outside the gene matches: 6. The germline V gene encodes CDR1 KGHSH and CDR2 LQKENI. The CDR3 length is 14 residues. The CDR3 here is CASSPAGERETQYF. As DNA, the CDR3 is TGTGCCAGCTCACCCGCGGGGGAGCGGGAGACCCAGTACTTC.

The chain is built from TRBV19 and TRBJ2-5; maybe TRBD1 (5 bases). Trimming pared 3 bases from V and 1 base from J, leaving 15 bases between. In germline, CDR1 is LNHDA, CDR2 SQIVND (reference sequence). This CDR3 comprises 16 residues. The CDR3 loop reads CASSIRAGRVQETQYF. CDR3 nucleotides: TGTGCCAGTAGTATCAGGGCAGGCAGAGTCCAAGAGACCCAGTACTTC.

V usage is TRBV2 and J usage is TRBJ2-5; 7 bases are shared with TRBD1. V was clipped by 7 bases and J by 2 bases; unmatched bases: 4. CDR1 and CDR2 from the germline V gene are SNHLY and FYNNEI. The CDR3 loop spans 13 amino acids. In DNA form, the CDR3 reads TGTGCCAGCAACACGGACAGGCAAGAGACCCAGTACTTC. This translates into CASNTDRQETQYF.

The gene calls are TRBV4-1 and TRBJ2-5; no clear D gene. Trimming stripped 0 bases from V and 4 bases from J, with 6 bases between. This CDR3 contains 13 residues. The germline V gene has CDR1 MGHRA and CDR2 YSYEKL. CDR3 in DNA: TGCGCCAGCAGCCAAGATCCATCAGAGACCCAGTACTTC. Translated, it gives CASSQDPSETQYF.